This T cell receptor beta chain was obtained from a study of siplizumab effects on memory and regulatory T cells. Germline V CDR1 and CDR2: SNHLY, FYNNEI. The CDR3 has 10 residues. The ends were cut back, 3 bases at V and 4 bases at J, with 1 base in the middle. Assay used: immunoSEQ multiplex PCR; TCRdb lists only in-frame clones, some missing. The sample has 94,000 or so clones, approximately 93% seen once; the top ten hold 6.5%. The rearrangement joins TRBV2 to TRBJ2-7; D unclear. The TCR sequence derives from a human donor in good health. Material for sequencing was CD8+ T cells sorted from blood. CDR3 nucleotide sequence: TGTGCCAGCAGTGAGTACGAGCAGTACTTC. Its translation: CASSEYEQYF.